Following are 20 T cell receptor beta chains from one sample sequenced in a study of blood T cell repertoires in COVID-19. The assay was immunoSEQ multiplex PCR, and TCRdb's table has in-frame clones only and misses some. The top ten hold around 10% of the sample, which has approximately 50,000 clones, roughly 90% seen once. Material: peripheral blood. The source of these receptors is an older man with active or convalescent COVID-19.

In nucleotides, the CDR3 is TGTGCCAGTAGTTTAAGCGGGGGGTTTAACACAGATACGCAGTATTTT. Protein: CASSLSGGFNTDTQYF. V usage is TRBV19 and J usage is TRBJ2-3; 9 nucleotides match TRBD2. Germline V lookup: CDR1 LNHDA, CDR2 SQIVND (reference sequence). The CDR3 spans 16 residues. V lost 5 bases, J lost 2 bases, and 8 bases stayed unmatched.

This clone appeared a few times. The chain is built from TRBV6-5 and TRBJ1-5; TRBD1 is a possible D gene (6 bases). Between the trimmed V and J ends, which lost 6 bases and 0 bases, there was a span of 12 bases. Germline CDR1 and CDR2: MNHEY and SVGAGI. The CDR3 has 15 residues. The CDR3 region is CASSWTEDSNQPQHF. The CDR3 DNA is TGTGCCAGCAGCTGGACAGAGGATAGCAATCAGCCCCAGCATTTT.

This clone was counted once. This rearrangement joins TRBV28 to TRBJ1-1, with a weak D call TRBD1 (5 bases). Germline V CDR1 and CDR2: MDHEN, SYDVKM. This CDR3 has 15 amino acids. The V gene lost 5 bases and the J gene lost 0 bases, with 13 bases spanning the gap. CDR3 residues: CASSPPTELNTEAFF. CDR3 nucleotides: TGTGCCAGCAGTCCGCCGACAGAACTGAACACTGAAGCTTTCTTT.

The V call is TRBV5-4, the J call TRBJ2-4, with 13 bases that match TRBD2. This CDR3 spans 15 amino acids. The germline V gene encodes CDR1 SGHNT and CDR2 YYREEE (reference sequence). V lost 4 bases and J lost 6; bases outside the gene matches: 4. The CDR3 sequence: CASSLRTSGGNIQYF. In DNA, the CDR3 is TGTGCCAGCAGCCTGCGGACTAGCGGGGGAAACATTCAGTACTTC.

The chain carries TRBV19 and TRBJ2-1; 7 bases match TRBD1. This CDR3 contains 17 residues. Germline values: CDR1 LNHDA, CDR2 SQIVND (reference sequence). The junction had 11 bases not matched to a gene; V was cut back by 3 bases and J by 3 bases. CDR3 loop: CASSMGDIDRDYNEQFF. The DNA for the CDR3 is TGTGCCAGTAGTATGGGGGATATCGACAGGGACTACAATGAGCAGTTCTTC.

The CDR3 DNA reads as TGTGCCAGCAAAGGTTTTCGGGATTCCAATGAGCAGTTCTTC. As protein: CASKGFRDSNEQFF. The V call is TRBV6-5, the J call TRBJ2-1; D is possibly TRBD2 (5 bases). The germline V gene encodes CDR1 MNHEY and CDR2 SVGAGI. V was cut by 7 bases and J by 6 bases, with 16 bases left in between. This CDR3 has 14 amino acids.

The rearrangement uses TRBV5-1 and TRBJ1-4; D unresolved. The CDR3 totals 15 residues. CDR1 and CDR2 (germline): SGHRS, YFSETQ. Trimming took off 1 base at V and 8 bases at J, with 15 bases between the two ends. CDR3 bases: TGCGCCAGCAGCTTGAATATTGGCACGAACGAAAAACTGTTTTTT. Its protein is CASSLNIGTNEKLFF.

V and J are TRBV7-2 and TRBJ1-3; TRBD1 might be the D (6 bases). Per germline, CDR1 SGHTA and CDR2 FQGNSA. V lost 5 bases and J lost 4, with 18 bases in between. This CDR3 comprises 16 residues. The CDR3 is CASSKGHQAEGNTIYF. The CDR3 coding sequence is TGTGCCAGCAGCAAGGGACACCAGGCAGAAGGAAACACCATATATTTT.

The chain uses TRBV5-1 and TRBJ1-2, with 7 bases fitting TRBD1. Germline lookup yields CDR1 SGHRS and CDR2 YFSETQ. Trimming at V came to 2 bases and at J to 7 bases, leaving 14 bases not matched to a gene. This CDR3 is built from 16 residues. The CDR3 reads CASSLVFGGQVAGYTF. CDR3 nucleotide sequence: TGCGCCAGCAGCTTAGTTTTTGGAGGACAGGTCGCTGGCTACACCTTC. Combining the CDR3 with reference TRBV5-1 and TRBJ1-2 gives the whole variable domain KAGVTQTPRYLIKTRGQQVTLSCSPISGHRSVSWYQQTPGQGLQFLFEYFSETQRNKGNFPGRFSGRQFSNSRSEMNVSTLELGDSALYLCASSLVFGGQVAGYTFGSGTRLTVV.

V usage is TRBV9 and J usage is TRBJ2-7; 12 positions match TRBD2. CDR3 length: 16 residues. Germline trimming cut 4 bases from V and 6 bases from J; bases unmatched to any gene: 11. Germline lookup yields CDR1 SGDLS and CDR2 YYNGEE. In DNA, the CDR3 is TGTGCCAGCAGCCCTTTCGGACTAGCGGGACAGGGCGAGCAGTACTTC. It translates to CASSPFGLAGQGEQYF.

The chain links TRBV29-1 to TRBJ2-3; the D gene is possibly TRBD2 (6 bases). Germline V gene data show CDR1 as SQVTM and CDR2 as ANQGSEA. The CDR3 has 16 residues. Trimming removed 3 bases at V and 9 bases at J, with 25 bases between. The CDR3 nucleotides are TGCAGCGTTGAGGATCGGACGATAAAGGCTGGGGGGACGCAGTATTTT. This encodes CSVEDRTIKAGGTQYF.

The rearrangement links TRBV10-1 to TRBJ1-1, with TRBD1 identical over 7 bases. Germline CDR1 and CDR2: WNHNN and SYGVQD (reference sequence). Trimming took 6 bases from V and 1 from J; bases not matched to a gene: 5. The CDR3 runs 14 residues. The CDR3 region has the DNA TGCGCCAGCAGCGCCGGGACAGCGAACACTGAAGCTTTCTTT. It yields the protein CASSAGTANTEAFF.

The chain is built from TRBV5-1 and TRBJ2-7, with 11 bases fitting TRBD2. The J segment lost 4 bases and the V segment lost 4 bases, leaving 13 bases of the junction unmatched. Germline V gene lookup returns CDR1 SGHRS and CDR2 YFSETQ. This CDR3 is built from 17 residues. The CDR3 protein is CASSVGTSGTPQYEQYF. CDR3 nucleotide sequence: TGCGCCAGCAGCGTCGGGACTAGCGGAACGCCACAGTACGAGCAGTACTTC.

This clone was observed a handful of times. The rearrangement uses TRBV5-1 and TRBJ2-5; 9 bases are shared with TRBD2. Germline assignment: CDR1 SGHRS and CDR2 YFSETQ. The CDR3 covers 18 residues. V was clipped by 4 bases and J by 2 bases; unmatched bases: 15. CDR3 in amino acids: CASSPGPSGIGSQETQYF. CDR3 sequence (DNA): TGCGCCAGCAGCCCGGGGCCTAGCGGGATAGGTTCTCAAGAGACCCAGTACTTC.

CDR3 amino acids: CASSQDAGRGLQETQYF. The CDR3 DNA reads as TGTGCCAGCAGCCAAGATGCCGGGCGCGGGCTACAAGAGACCCAGTACTTC. The chain joins TRBV3-1 (or the pseudogene TRBV3-2) to TRBJ2-5; D may be TRBD2 (5 bases). This CDR3 is 17 amino acids long. Germline assignment: CDR1 LGHDT and CDR2 YNNKEL (reference sequence). V lost 0 bases, J lost 2 bases, and 16 bases lay in between.

This rearrangement joins TRBV5-1 to TRBJ1-4, with TRBD1 matching 10 bases. Germline assignment: CDR1 SGHRS and CDR2 YFSETQ. With 0 bases clipped from V and 7 bases from J, the junction kept 9 bases outside the gene matches. The CDR3 is made up of 17 amino acids. DNA of the CDR3: TGCGCCAGCAGCTTGGGGACAGGGGGATCCTCGGGTGAAAAACTGTTTTTT. Its translation: CASSLGTGGSSGEKLFF.

The J gene is TRBJ1-1, the V gene TRBV19; 9 bases are shared with TRBD1. V was clipped by 7 bases and J by 1 base; unmatched bases: 4. The length of the CDR3 is 14 residues. The germline V gene has CDR1 LNHDA and CDR2 SQIVND (reference sequence). The CDR3 loop reads CASTDRGRNTEAFF. CDR3 in DNA: TGTGCCAGTACTGACAGGGGGAGGAACACTGAAGCTTTCTTT.

This clone has only one observation. This chain links TRBV6-6 with TRBJ2-1; 13 bases are a match to TRBD2. This CDR3 comprises 14 residues. CDR1 is MNHNY and CDR2 is SVGAGI in the germline V gene (reference sequence). V was pared by 8 bases and J by 8 bases, with 6 bases of the junction left unmatched. The CDR3 DNA sequence: TGTGCCAGCCTACTAGCGGGGGGGCCGCATGAGCAGTTCTTC. This codes for CASLLAGGPHEQFF.

CDR3 DNA: TGTGCCAGTAGTACCAATCCTGCAGCCGGGGGGGGAGAGCAGTACTTC. Encoded protein: CASSTNPAAGGGEQYF. V and J are TRBV19 and TRBJ2-7; 8 nucleotides agree with TRBD2. The CDR3 covers 16 residues. Germline CDR1 LNHDA, CDR2 SQIVND (reference sequence). The V gene end was trimmed by 4 bases and the J gene end by 7 bases; junction bases not matched to a gene: 15.

This chain connects TRBV29-1 to TRBJ1-2; 9 bases match TRBD1. V lost 0 bases and J lost 10; bases outside the gene matches: 21. CDR3 length equals 18 residues. CDR1 SQVTM and CDR2 ANQGSEA come from the germline V gene. In DNA, the CDR3 is TGCAGCGTTGAAGATCTTGTGGGACAGGGCCCGGGGAGGGATCCCTACACCTTC. This translates into CSVEDLVGQGPGRDPYTF.